This T cell receptor (beta chain) comes out of a study of CD8 T cells in ankylosing spondylitis. In TCRdb, the 5' RACE reads were re-called with MiXCR into one record per CDR3 protein. The data show about 340,000 distinct CDR3 sequences, roughly 20% seen once. The study, taken as a whole, reports: Reportedly, significant enrichment of disease-linked clones occurred in matched ankylosing spondylitis synovial fluid. A motif of roughly eight highly homologous TCR beta variants was seen as apparently characteristic of ankylosing spondylitis blood. Some motif variants had been reported before (in reactive arthritis synovial fluid and blood). Disease-linked clones, CD8+, were relatively rare in peripheral blood.

This clonotype was seen a few times. What it binds is unknown. The V end lost 4 bases, the J end lost 7 bases, and 17 bases lay between the germline ends. The CDR3 loop spans 13 amino acids. The germline V gene has CDR1 SQVTM and CDR2 ANQGSEA. Material for sequencing was blood, either unsorted or a sorted T cell fraction (not recorded which). V gene TRBV29-1 combines with J gene TRBJ2-7, with a tentative D call TRBD2 (7 bases). This TCR was recovered from a male donor with ankylosing spondylitis or in good health (not recorded which). As DNA, the CDR3 is TGCAGCGTTGTAGGCGGGGGCCTTTGGGAGCAGTACTTC. Amino acids: CSVVGGGLWEQYF.